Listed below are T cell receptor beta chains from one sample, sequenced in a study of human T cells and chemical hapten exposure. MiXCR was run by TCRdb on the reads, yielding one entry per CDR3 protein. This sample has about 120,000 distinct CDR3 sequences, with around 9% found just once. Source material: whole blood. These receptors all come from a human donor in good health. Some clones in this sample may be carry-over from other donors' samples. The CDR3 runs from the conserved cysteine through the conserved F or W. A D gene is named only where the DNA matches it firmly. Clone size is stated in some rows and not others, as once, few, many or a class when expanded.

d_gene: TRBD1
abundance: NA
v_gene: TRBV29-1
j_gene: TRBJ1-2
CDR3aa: CSVEKGAQGGSGGNGYTF
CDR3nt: TGCAGCGTTGAAAAGGGGGCTCAAGGGGGCTCAGGCGGGAATGGCTACACCTTC

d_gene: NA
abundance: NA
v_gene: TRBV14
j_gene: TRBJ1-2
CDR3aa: CASSQDRKQAYGYTF
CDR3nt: TGTGCCAGCAGCCAAGATCGGAAACAGGCCTATGGCTACACCTTC

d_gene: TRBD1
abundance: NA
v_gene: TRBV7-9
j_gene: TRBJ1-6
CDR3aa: CASSFGTGGSPLHF
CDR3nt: TGTGCCAGCAGCTTCGGGACAGGAGGTTCACCCCTCCACTTT

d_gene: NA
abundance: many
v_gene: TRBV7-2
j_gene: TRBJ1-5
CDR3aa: CASSLVSGVNQPQHF
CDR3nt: TGTGCCAGCAGCTTGGTCTCAGGGGTGAATCAGCCCCAGCATTTT

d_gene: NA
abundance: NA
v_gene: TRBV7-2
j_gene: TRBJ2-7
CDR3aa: CASSRGQSTYEQYF
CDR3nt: TGTGCCAGCAGCCGAGGACAGTCCACCTACGAGCAGTACTTC

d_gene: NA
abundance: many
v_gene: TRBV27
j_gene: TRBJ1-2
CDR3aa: CASCPHPNYGYTF
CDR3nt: TGTGCCAGCTGCCCTCACCCCAACTATGGCTACACCTTC

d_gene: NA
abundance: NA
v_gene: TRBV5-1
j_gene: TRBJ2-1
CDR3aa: CASSRPQGISYNEQFF
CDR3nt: TGCGCCAGCAGCCGACCCCAAGGAATCTCCTACAATGAGCAGTTCTTC

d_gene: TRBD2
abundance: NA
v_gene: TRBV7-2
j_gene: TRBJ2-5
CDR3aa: CASSLMAGTSGAETQYF
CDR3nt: TGTGCCAGCAGCTTAATGGCCGGGACTAGCGGGGCCGAGACCCAGTACTTC

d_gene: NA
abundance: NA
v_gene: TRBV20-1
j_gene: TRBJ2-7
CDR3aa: CSAPEGNWDEQYF
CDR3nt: TGCAGTGCCCCCGAGGGAAACTGGGACGAGCAGTACTTC

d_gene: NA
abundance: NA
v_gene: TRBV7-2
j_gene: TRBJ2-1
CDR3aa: CASSVQEAEQFF
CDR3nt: TGTGCCAGCAGCGTGCAGGAGGCTGAGCAGTTCTTC

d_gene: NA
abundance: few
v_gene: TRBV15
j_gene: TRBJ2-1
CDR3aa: CATSRGLASSYNEQFF
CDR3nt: TGTGCCACCAGCAGAGGACTGGCAAGCTCCTACAATGAGCAGTTCTTC